These 23 T cell receptor beta chains came from one sample sequenced in a study of cytomegalovirus exposure and HLA in healthy donors. Primers for the PCR totalled 60 Vbeta and 13 Jbeta. Profiling relied on immunoSEQ multiplex PCR, and the TCRdb table lists in-frame clones only, not all of them. The sample carries around 150,000 clones, under 75% recorded once. Source material: PBMCs. These TCRs come from a man in his forties in good health and CMV-seropositive.

This clone was found a few times. J is TRBJ2-1 and V is TRBV7-3; D may be TRBD2 (7 bases). This CDR3 region has 15 residues. Trimming removed 1 base from V and 9 bases from J, with 16 bases in between. CDR1 is SGHTA and CDR2 is FQGTGA in the germline V gene. Here the CDR3 reads CASSLRAGEGREQFF. Here the CDR3 DNA reads TGTGCCAGCAGCTTAAGGGCAGGGGAGGGGCGTGAGCAGTTCTTC.

The V and J genes are TRBV29-1 and TRBJ2-2; the D gene is possibly TRBD2 (6 bases). The length of the CDR3 is 13 residues. V was clipped by 8 bases and J by 6 bases, with 16 bases between them. The germline gives CDR1 SQVTM, CDR2 ANQGSEA. The CDR3, as DNA: TGCAGCCCCCGGAGGGTTGAGGCCGGGGAGCTGTTTTTT. Translation: CSPRRVEAGELFF.

This clone was observed a single time. CDR3 sequence: CASSSGLAGPTDTQYF. CDR3 in DNA: TGTGCCAGCAGCTCCGGACTAGCGGGGCCCACAGATACGCAGTATTTT. The rearrangement uses TRBV7-2 and TRBJ2-3; 12 bases map to TRBD2. The CDR3 extends over 16 amino acids. Germline trimming cut 4 bases from V and 2 bases from J; bases unmatched to any gene: 4. The germline gives CDR1 SGHTA, CDR2 FQGNSA.

This clone was observed a handful of times. The gene calls are TRBV6-1 and TRBJ2-7; TRBD1 might be the D (6 bases). In germline, CDR1 is MNHNS, CDR2 SASEGT. This CDR3 has 15 residues. Trimming pared 2 bases from V and 9 bases from J, leaving 20 bases between. The DNA for the CDR3 is TGTGCCAGCAGTGAATTAACAGGGAAGCCCGCCGGGCAGTACTTC. It encodes CASSELTGKPAGQYF.

V is TRBV2 and J is TRBJ1-1; 11 bases line up with TRBD1. V shed 2 bases, J shed 10 bases, and the junction held 3 bases outside the gene matches. Germline V gene sequence: CDR1 SNHLY, CDR2 FYNNEI. The CDR3 length is 13 residues. The CDR3 DNA follows: TGTGCCAGCAGTGAAACCGGGACAGGGGGAGCTTTCTTT. Translating it yields CASSETGTGGAFF.

This clone was picked up a small number of times. This chain joins TRBV11-2 and TRBJ1-1, with a possible D match to TRBD1 (5 bases). Trimming took 5 bases from V and 1 from J, leaving 14 bases between them. Looked up from germline, CDR1 is SGHAT and CDR2 is FQNNGV. This CDR3 is 15 amino acids long. CDR3 DNA sequence: TGTGCCAGCAGCCCCCACTTGGGGGGGAACACTGAAGCTTTCTTT. It specifies CASSPHLGGNTEAFF.

J is TRBJ1-5 and V is TRBV19, with 7 bases matching TRBD1. The CDR3 runs 14 residues. Looked up from germline, CDR1 is LNHDA and CDR2 is SQIVND (reference sequence). V lost 5 bases and J lost 4; bases outside the gene matches: 5. The CDR3 sequence: CASSYRGRNQPQHF. Here the CDR3 DNA reads TGTGCCAGTAGTTACAGGGGTAGGAATCAGCCCCAGCATTTT. The full variable domain, rest sourced from reference TRBV19 and TRBJ1-5, is DGGITQSPKYLFRKEGQNVTLSCEQNLNHDAMYWYRQDPGQGLRLIYYSQIVNDFQKGDIAEGYSVSREKKESFPLTVTSAQKNPTAFYLCASSYRGRNQPQHFGDGTRLSIL.

This clone was picked up a small number of times. The J gene is TRBJ2-1, the V gene TRBV5-6; TRBD1 matches at 7 bases. J lost 4 bases, V lost 2 bases, and 3 bases had no gene match. Germline V gene sequence: CDR1 SGHDT, CDR2 YYEEEE. This CDR3 is 14 amino acids long. CDR3 sequence: CASSLGTAYNEQFF. CDR3 coding DNA: TGTGCCAGCAGCTTAGGGACAGCATACAATGAGCAGTTCTTC. Filled out from reference TRBV5-6 and TRBJ2-1, the complete variable domain reads DAGVTQSPTHLIKTRGQQVTLRCSPKSGHDTVSWYQQALGQGPQFIFQYYEEEERQRGNFPDRFSGHQFPNYSSELNVNALLLGDSALYLCASSLGTAYNEQFFGPGTRLTVL.

This clone was observed once. The chain has TRBV18 and TRBJ2-2; TRBD1 aligns across 11 bases. This CDR3 region has 16 residues. Germline CDR1 and CDR2: KGHSH and LQKENI. J was trimmed by 3 bases and V by 5 bases; bases with no gene match: 5. Here the CDR3 DNA reads TGTGCCAGCTCAGCCGGACAGGGGGCCTACACCGGGGAGCTGTTTTTT. This sequence encodes CASSAGQGAYTGELFF.

The J gene is TRBJ1-2, the V gene TRBV6-1; no definite D call. This CDR3 spans 12 amino acids. Germline CDR1 reads MNHNS; CDR2 reads SASEGT. Trimming removed 6 bases at V and 4 bases at J, with 9 bases between. CDR3 loop: CASRGEVYGYTF. CDR3 sequence (DNA): TGTGCCAGCAGGGGAGAGGTCTATGGCTACACCTTC.

The CDR3 protein is CASSLARVGAGTGELFF. CDR3 nucleotides: TGCGCCAGCAGCTTGGCCAGGGTGGGGGCCGGCACCGGGGAGCTGTTTTTT. The chain employs TRBV5-1 and TRBJ2-2; TRBD1 is a possible D gene (6 bases). Trimming cost V 0 bases and J 4 bases, with 16 bases left between them. CDR1 SGHRS and CDR2 YFSETQ come from the germline V gene. The CDR3 consists of 17 residues.

The rearrangement uses TRBV11-2 and TRBJ2-2; 7 bases are a match to TRBD1. V shed 5 bases, J shed 6 bases, and the junction held 9 bases outside the gene matches. Germline loops: CDR1 SGHAT, CDR2 FQNNGV. This CDR3 comprises 15 residues. The CDR3 here is CASSAPGQRAGELFF. The CDR3 bases are TGTGCCAGCAGCGCTCCGGGACAGAGGGCCGGGGAGCTGTTTTTT. Full variable domain (rest looked up from reference TRBV11-2 and TRBJ2-2): EAGVAQSPRYKIIEKRQSVAFWCNPISGHATLYWYQQILGQGPKLLIQFQNNGVVDDSQLPKDRFSAERLKGVDSTLKIQPAKLEDSAVYLCASSAPGQRAGELFFGEGSRLTVL.

The chain has TRBV5-1 and TRBJ2-5; 8 bases fit TRBD2. The length of the CDR3 is 15 residues. Per the germline V gene, CDR1 is SGHRS and CDR2 is YFSETQ. With 0 bases clipped from V and 4 bases from J, the junction kept 5 bases outside the gene matches. CDR3 bases: TGCGCCAGCAGCTTGGGCCCCAGCGGGGGAGAGACCCAGTACTTC. Translated: CASSLGPSGGETQYF.

This sequence joins TRBV7-2 and TRBJ1-6; perhaps TRBD1 as D (6 bases). V was shortened by 7 bases and J by 6 bases, with 10 bases between the two germline ends. This CDR3 contains 13 residues. The germline gives CDR1 SGHTA, CDR2 FQGNSA. The CDR3 region is CASTGQFNSPLHF. The CDR3 DNA reads as TGTGCCAGCACAGGACAGTTTAATTCACCCCTCCACTTT.

A remark on this clone: One junction end does not reproduce the germline sequence, and a read error may be involved. This CDR3 is CASSLGQGTNYGCTF. The CDR3 coding sequence is TGTGCCAGCAGTTTGGGACAGGGGACAAACTATGGCTGCACCTTC. J is TRBJ1-2 and V is TRBV2; 10 bases map to TRBD1. This CDR3 spans 15 amino acids. Germline V gene lookup returns CDR1 SNHLY and CDR2 FYNNEI.

The V gene is TRBV5-6, the J gene TRBJ2-2, with 9 bases lining up with TRBD1. CDR3 length equals 18 residues. Germline lookup yields CDR1 SGHDT and CDR2 YYEEEE. The J segment lost 4 bases and the V segment lost 4 bases, leaving 14 bases of the junction unmatched. CDR3 sequence reads: CASSEGDRVKRPTGELFF. CDR3 nucleotide sequence: TGTGCCAGCAGCGAGGGGGACAGGGTTAAGAGACCCACCGGGGAGCTGTTTTTT.

The gene calls are TRBV5-5 and TRBJ1-1; TRBD1 matches 8 bases. CDR1 and CDR2 from the germline V gene are SGHKS and YYEKEE (reference sequence). This CDR3 region has 13 residues. V was clipped by 6 bases and J by 5 bases; unmatched bases: 6. The CDR3 reads CASTITGGTEAFF. CDR3 sequence (DNA): TGTGCCAGCACTATAACAGGGGGGACTGAAGCTTTCTTT.

The chain combines TRBV7-2 with TRBJ1-6; tentative D call: TRBD1 (6 bases). Trimming left V 3 bases short and J 3 bases short, with 9 bases between. The CDR3 runs to 15 residues. Germline CDR1 is SGHTA and CDR2 is FQGNSA. CDR3 bases: TGTGCCAGCAGCTTGCCACAGGGCTATAATTCACCCCTCCACTTT. Encoded protein: CASSLPQGYNSPLHF.

The chain couples TRBV11-1 to TRBJ2-3, with TRBD2 identical over 10 bases. The trim removed 1 base at V and 3 bases at J, leaving 1 base unmatched. CDR1 SGHAT and CDR2 FQDESV come from the germline V gene (reference sequence). This CDR3 has 15 residues. This chain's CDR3 is CASSLERGGTDTQYF. The CDR3 DNA reads as TGTGCCAGCAGCTTAGAGCGGGGGGGTACAGATACGCAGTATTTT.

This clone showed up just a few times. The rearrangement joins TRBV4-3 to TRBJ1-1; D gene ambiguous. Germline assignment: CDR1 LGHNA and CDR2 YSLEER. With 4 bases removed from V and 11 bases from J, the gap between germline ends came to 17 bases. The CDR3 has 13 residues. CDR3 nucleotide sequence: TGCGCCAGCAGCCCAGTTCTGTGGGAGCAGGCTTTCTTT. Residues: CASSPVLWEQAFF.

The rearrangement uses TRBV5-6 and TRBJ2-7; a weak D match, TRBD1 (5 bases). The V end lost 4 bases, the J end lost 3 bases, and 8 bases lay between the germline ends. The CDR3 covers 12 residues. CDR1 is SGHDT and CDR2 is YYEEEE in the germline V gene. The CDR3 DNA follows: TGTGCCAGCAGCCCCCAGGGCTACGAGCAGTACTTC. Translating gives CASSPQGYEQYF.

The V call is TRBV6-5, the J call TRBJ1-3; D may be TRBD1 (5 bases). CDR3 length: 15 amino acids. The germline V gene has CDR1 MNHEY and CDR2 SVGAGI. The germline V and J ends were trimmed by 5 bases and 3 bases, with 14 bases remaining between them. This CDR3 reads CASSPIDSLGNTIYF. CDR3 sequence (DNA): TGTGCCAGCAGTCCTATCGACAGCCTTGGAAACACCATATATTTT.

The gene calls are TRBV4-3 and TRBJ2-7; weak D call: TRBD2 (6 bases). The germline V gene has CDR1 LGHNA and CDR2 YSLEER. The CDR3 is 14 residues long. The ends were cut back, 0 bases at V and 7 bases at J, with 13 bases in the middle. The CDR3 is CASSQDKGGAEQYF. CDR3 DNA: TGCGCCAGCAGCCAAGATAAAGGAGGGGCTGAGCAGTACTTC.